This T cell receptor beta chain was obtained from a study of CD4 T cell repertoires in COVID-19. Across the study: After approximately 10 days of IL-2 expansion, CFSE-low cells were relabeled and restimulated with other coronavirus spikes.

Points from the study as a whole: Suggested intraclonal diversification: top SARS-CoV-2-reactive clonotypes appeared in two or three memory subsets.

A word on this clone: Its specificity is unknown.

TCRdb's table, derived via immunoSEQ multiplex PCR, lists solely in-frame clones and lacks some. This repertoire shows about 75,000 clones, approximately 83% found once; its top ten account for roughly 0.6%. These memory T cells were uncultured and sequenced directly after ex vivo isolation. The J segment lost 8 bases and the V segment lost 4 bases, leaving 12 bases of the junction unmatched. The germline CDR1 and CDR2 sequences are LNHDA and SQIVND (reference sequence). This CDR3 region has 16 residues. The genes are TRBV19 and TRBJ1-4; 8 positions match TRBD1. The TCR originated in a human donor who had COVID-19. Here the sequenced sample was CD4+ T cells from peripheral blood, taken after recovery from COVID-19. CDR3: CASSTRSQGAGEKLFF. CDR3 DNA: TGTGCCAGTAGTACCAGATCCCAGGGGGCAGGGGAAAAACTGTTTTTT.